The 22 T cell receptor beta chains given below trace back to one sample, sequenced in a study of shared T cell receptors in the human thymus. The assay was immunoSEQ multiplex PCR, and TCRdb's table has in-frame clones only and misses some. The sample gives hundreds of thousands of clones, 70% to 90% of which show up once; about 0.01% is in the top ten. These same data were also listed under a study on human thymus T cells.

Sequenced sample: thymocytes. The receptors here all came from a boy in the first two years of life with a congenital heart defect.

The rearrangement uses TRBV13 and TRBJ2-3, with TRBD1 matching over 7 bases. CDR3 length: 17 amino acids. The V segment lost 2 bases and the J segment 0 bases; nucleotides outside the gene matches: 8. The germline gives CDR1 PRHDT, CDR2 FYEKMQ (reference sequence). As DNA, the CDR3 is TGTGCCAGCAGCTTAACCCCCACAGGGGCTAGCACAGATACGCAGTATTTT. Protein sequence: CASSLTPTGASTDTQYF.

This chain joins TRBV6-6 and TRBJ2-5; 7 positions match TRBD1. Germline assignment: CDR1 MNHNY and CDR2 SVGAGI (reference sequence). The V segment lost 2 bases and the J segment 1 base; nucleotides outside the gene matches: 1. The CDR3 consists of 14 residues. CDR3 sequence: CASSYPGGQETQYF. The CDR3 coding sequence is TGTGCCAGCAGTTACCCAGGGGGCCAAGAGACCCAGTACTTC.

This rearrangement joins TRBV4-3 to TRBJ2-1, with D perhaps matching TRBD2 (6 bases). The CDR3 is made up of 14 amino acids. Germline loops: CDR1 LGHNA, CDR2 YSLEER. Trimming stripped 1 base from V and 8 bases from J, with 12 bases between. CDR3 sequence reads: CASSQVAPSDEQFF. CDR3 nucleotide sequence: TGCGCCAGCAGCCAAGTAGCCCCTAGCGATGAGCAGTTCTTC.

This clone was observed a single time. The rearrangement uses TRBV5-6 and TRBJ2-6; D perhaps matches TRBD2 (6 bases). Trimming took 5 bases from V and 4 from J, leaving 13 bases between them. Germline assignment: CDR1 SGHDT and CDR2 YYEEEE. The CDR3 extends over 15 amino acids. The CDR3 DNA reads TGTGCCAGCAGGCAGGAGGGCCTCGGGGCCAACGTCCTGACTTTC. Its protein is CASRQEGLGANVLTF. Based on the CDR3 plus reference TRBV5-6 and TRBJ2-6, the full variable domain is DAGVTQSPTHLIKTRGQQVTLRCSPKSGHDTVSWYQQALGQGPQFIFQYYEEEERQRGNFPDRFSGHQFPNYSSELNVNALLLGDSALYLCASRQEGLGANVLTFGAGSRLTVL.

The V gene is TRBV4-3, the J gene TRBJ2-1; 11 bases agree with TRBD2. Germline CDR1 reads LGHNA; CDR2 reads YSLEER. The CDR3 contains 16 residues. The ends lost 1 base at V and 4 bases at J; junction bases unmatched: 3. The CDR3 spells CASSQGGTSGYNEQFF. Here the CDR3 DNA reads TGCGCCAGCAGCCAAGGGGGGACTAGCGGTTACAATGAGCAGTTCTTC.

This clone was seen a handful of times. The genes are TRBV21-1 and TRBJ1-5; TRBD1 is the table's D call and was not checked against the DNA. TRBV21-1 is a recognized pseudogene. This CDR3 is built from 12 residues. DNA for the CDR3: TGTGCCAGGGGACAGGGAGGTCAGCCCCAGCATTTT. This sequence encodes CARGQGGQPQHF.

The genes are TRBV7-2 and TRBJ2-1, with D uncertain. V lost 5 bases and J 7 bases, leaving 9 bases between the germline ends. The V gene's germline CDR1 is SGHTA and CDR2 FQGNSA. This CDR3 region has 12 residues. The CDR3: CASSPPPNEQFF. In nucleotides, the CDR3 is TGTGCCAGCAGCCCCCCCCCGAATGAGCAGTTCTTC.

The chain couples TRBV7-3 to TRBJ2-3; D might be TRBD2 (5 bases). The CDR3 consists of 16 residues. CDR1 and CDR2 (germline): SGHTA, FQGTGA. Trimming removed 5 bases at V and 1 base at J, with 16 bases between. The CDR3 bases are TGTGCCAGCAGCGACGGGCGAACGGACTGCACAGATACGCAGTATTTT. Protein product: CASSDGRTDCTDTQYF.

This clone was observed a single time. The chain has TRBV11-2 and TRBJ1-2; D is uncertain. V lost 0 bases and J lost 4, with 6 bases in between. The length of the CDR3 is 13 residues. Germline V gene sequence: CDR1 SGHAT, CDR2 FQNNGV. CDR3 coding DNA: TGTGCCAGCAGCTTAGAAATCGGCTATGGCTACACCTTC. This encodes CASSLEIGYGYTF.

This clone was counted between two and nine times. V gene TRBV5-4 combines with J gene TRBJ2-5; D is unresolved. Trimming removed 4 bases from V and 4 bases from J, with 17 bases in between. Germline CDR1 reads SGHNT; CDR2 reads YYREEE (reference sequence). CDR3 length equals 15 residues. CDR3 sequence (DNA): TGTGCCAGCAGCCAAGAAGGCGGCGAGAGAGAGACCCAGTACTTC. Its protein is CASSQEGGERETQYF.

The CDR3 is CASSDRDSNYGYTF. The DNA of the CDR3 is TGTGCCAGCAGTGATAGGGACAGCAACTATGGCTACACCTTC. The chain links TRBV25-1 to TRBJ1-2; 7 bases align to TRBD1. J lost 2 bases, V lost 3 bases, and 3 bases had no gene match. Per germline, CDR1 MGHDK and CDR2 SYGVNS. This CDR3 contains 14 residues.

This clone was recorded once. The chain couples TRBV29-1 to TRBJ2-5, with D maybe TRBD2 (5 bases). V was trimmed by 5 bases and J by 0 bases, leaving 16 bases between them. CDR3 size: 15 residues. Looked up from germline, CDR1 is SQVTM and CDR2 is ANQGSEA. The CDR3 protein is CSVRWTGKYQETQYF. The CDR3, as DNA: TGCAGCGTTCGATGGACGGGGAAGTACCAAGAGACCCAGTACTTC.

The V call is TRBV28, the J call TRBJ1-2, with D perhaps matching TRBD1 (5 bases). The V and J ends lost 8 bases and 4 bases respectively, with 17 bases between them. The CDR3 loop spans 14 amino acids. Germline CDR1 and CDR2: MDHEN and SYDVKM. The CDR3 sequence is CASGTRDFSYGYTF. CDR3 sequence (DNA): TGTGCCAGCGGAACGCGGGACTTTAGCTATGGCTACACCTTC.

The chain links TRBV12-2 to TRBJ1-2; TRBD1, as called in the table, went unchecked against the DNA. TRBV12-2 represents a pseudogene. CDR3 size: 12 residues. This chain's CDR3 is CASRGTDYGYTF. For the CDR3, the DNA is TGTGCAAGTCGCGGGACAGACTATGGCTACACCTTC.

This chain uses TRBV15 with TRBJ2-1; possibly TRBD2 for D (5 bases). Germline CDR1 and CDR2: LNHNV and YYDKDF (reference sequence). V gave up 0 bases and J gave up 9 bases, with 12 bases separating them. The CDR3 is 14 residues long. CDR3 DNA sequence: TGTGCCACCAGCAGAGAGGCAGGAGGCACTGAGCAGTTCTTC. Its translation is CATSREAGGTEQFF.

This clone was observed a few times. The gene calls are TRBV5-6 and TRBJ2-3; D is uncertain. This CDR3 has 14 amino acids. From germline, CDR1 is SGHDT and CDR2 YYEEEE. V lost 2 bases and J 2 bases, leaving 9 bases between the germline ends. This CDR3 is CASSFSRYTDTQYF. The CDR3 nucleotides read TGTGCCAGCAGCTTCAGCAGGTACACAGATACGCAGTATTTT.

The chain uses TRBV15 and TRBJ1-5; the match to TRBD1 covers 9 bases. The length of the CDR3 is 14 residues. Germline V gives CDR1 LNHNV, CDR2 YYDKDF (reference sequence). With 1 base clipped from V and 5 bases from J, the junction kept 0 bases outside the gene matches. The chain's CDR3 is CATSRGTGDQPQHF. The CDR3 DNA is TGTGCCACCAGCAGAGGGACAGGGGATCAGCCCCAGCATTTT.

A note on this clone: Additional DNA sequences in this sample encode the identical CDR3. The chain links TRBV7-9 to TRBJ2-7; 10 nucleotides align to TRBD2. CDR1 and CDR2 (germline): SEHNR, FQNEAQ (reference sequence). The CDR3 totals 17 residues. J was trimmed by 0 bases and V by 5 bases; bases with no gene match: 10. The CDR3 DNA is TGTGCCAGCAGCCCGGATAGCGGGAGGCTTCGCTCCTACGAGCAGTACTTC. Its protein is CASSPDSGRLRSYEQYF.

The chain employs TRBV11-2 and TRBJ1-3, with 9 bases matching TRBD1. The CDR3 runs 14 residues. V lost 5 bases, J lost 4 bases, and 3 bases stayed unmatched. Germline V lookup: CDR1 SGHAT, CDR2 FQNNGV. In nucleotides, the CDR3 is TGTGCCAGCAGCCGGGACAGGGTCGGAAACACCATATATTTT. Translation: CASSRDRVGNTIYF.

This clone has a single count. The DNA for the CDR3 is TGTGCCAGCAGCGTAGCAGGGGGACAGGACGAGCAGTACTTC. Amino acid sequence: CASSVAGGQDEQYF. The chain joins TRBV9 to TRBJ2-7, with TRBD1 matching 8 bases. The germline V gene has CDR1 SGDLS and CDR2 YYNGEE. V shed 0 bases, J shed 5 bases, and the junction held 4 bases outside the gene matches. This CDR3 has 14 amino acids.

CDR3 bases: TGTGCCAGCAGTGACCGGGACAGGGCCTACGAGCAGTACTTC. This encodes CASSDRDRAYEQYF. The chain uses TRBV25-1 and TRBJ2-7; 9 nucleotides line up with TRBD1. The ends lost 3 bases at V and 2 bases at J; junction bases unmatched: 2. This CDR3 has 14 residues. CDR1 is MGHDK and CDR2 is SYGVNS in the germline V gene.

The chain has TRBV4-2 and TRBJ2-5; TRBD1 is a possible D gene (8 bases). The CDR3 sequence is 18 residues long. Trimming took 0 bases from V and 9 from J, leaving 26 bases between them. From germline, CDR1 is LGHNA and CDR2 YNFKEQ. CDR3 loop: CASSQDGGTGGHRAAQYF. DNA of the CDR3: TGTGCCAGCAGCCAAGACGGGGGGACAGGAGGCCACCGGGCGGCCCAGTACTTC.